This T cell receptor beta chain was retrieved from a study of T cell repertoires in cytomegalovirus infection. The overall study: Based on public TCR beta signatures, there were indications of CMV infection and of a matching HLA type.

The V end was cut by 4 bases, the J end by 1 base, with 17 bases between. CDR1 and CDR2 (germline): LGHDT, YNNKEL (reference sequence). There are 16 residues in the CDR3. With respect to this clonotype: Antigen: not known.

TCRdb reprocessed the reads with MiXCR, giving one entry per CDR3 protein. This sample has nearly 550,000 distinct CDR3 sequences, with more than 15% found just once. Findings and limits, study-wide: Summed frequency of shared TCR beta families picked out CMV carriers who also had the relevant HLA.

The TCR comes from a human donor in good health (CMV status not recorded). Some clones in this sample may be carry-over from other donors' samples. Sequencing was performed on CD8+ T cells from PBMCs. The chain combines TRBV3-1 with TRBJ2-7; TRBD2 is a possible D gene (6 bases). Written as DNA, the CDR3 is TGTGCCAGCAGCCCCGGACGGGGGTGGACGTCCTACGAGCAGTACTTC. This gives the protein CASSPGRGWTSYEQYF.